This TCR beta chain was recovered during a study of blood T cell repertoires in COVID-19. Study as a whole: From the United States, Italy and Spain came samples of acute and convalescent COVID-19. Sources were T cells, B-cell-depleted T cells, or PBMCs; the material itself was cDNA or gDNA.

In the study's own analysis: Researchers report that nucleated cell counts were estimated from reference gene primer amplification. Using immunoSEQ multiplex PCR, the repertoire was profiled, and TCRdb retains in-frame clones only, with some absent. D and trimming come from the DNA, and the V and J calls and clone size come from that table. The table records about 200,000 clones, 70% to 90% of them present only once. From germline, CDR1 is MNHEY and CDR2 SVGAGI. CDR3 length: 15 residues. Trimming left V 4 bases short and J 3 bases short, with 10 bases between. Input material: peripheral blood. The clonotype originates from a human donor with active or convalescent COVID-19. The donor label of this sample is uncertain. The gene calls are TRBV6-5 and TRBJ1-6; a weak D match, TRBD1 (6 bases). The CDR3 bases are TGTGCCAGCAGTTGGGGGACACTCTATAATTCACCCCTCCACTTT. Encoded protein: CASSWGTLYNSPLHF.